This TCR beta chain was observed in a study of blood T cell repertoires in COVID-19. Germline V gene lookup returns CDR1 MNHNY and CDR2 SVGAGI (reference sequence). The CDR3 is 13 residues long. V was trimmed by 11 bases and J by 7 bases, leaving 17 bases between them. Only in-frame clones appear in the TCRdb table, and some are missing; sequencing was by immunoSEQ multiplex PCR. The sample lists about 220,000 clones; about 80% were seen once. The sequence was obtained from a woman in her thirties or forties with active or convalescent COVID-19. This chain links TRBV6-6 with TRBJ2-2; TRBD1 might be the D (5 bases). Sequencing was carried out using peripheral blood. The CDR3 here is CASLRGGNGELFF. CDR3 bases: TGTGCCTCCCTAAGGGGCGGCAACGGGGAGCTGTTTTTT.